The 16 T cell receptor beta chains below were found in one sample sequenced in a study of control samples from healthy donors and cancer patients. Clones were sequenced by immunoSEQ multiplex PCR, and TCRdb holds only the in-frame ones, with some missing. The data contain roughly 120,000 clones, around 89% of them singletons. The sample was blood. The source is a woman aged 50 to 60 in good health.

This clone was recorded at least ten times. The chain carries TRBV6-6 and TRBJ2-3, with D possibly TRBD1 on 8 matching bases. CDR1 and CDR2 from the germline V gene are MNHNY and SVGAGI (reference sequence). V dropped 5 bases and J dropped 1 base, with 19 bases sitting between them. The CDR3 totals 17 residues. CDR3 residues: CASSPGGPGGGTDTQYF. DNA for the CDR3: TGTGCCAGCAGTCCGGGGGGCCCAGGGGGCGGCACAGATACGCAGTATTTT.

The J gene is TRBJ1-1, the V gene TRBV3-1 (or the pseudogene TRBV3-2); the match to TRBD1 covers 7 bases. V shed 10 bases and J 0 bases; nucleotides not matched to a gene: 11. CDR1 is LGHDT and CDR2 is YNNKEL in the germline V gene (reference sequence). The CDR3 is made up of 15 amino acids. Written as DNA, the CDR3 is TGTGCCACCGCCGAGATACAGGGGATGAACACTGAAGCTTTCTTT. Encoded protein: CATAEIQGMNTEAFF.

V and J are TRBV19 and TRBJ1-2, with D maybe TRBD1 (6 bases). Trimming cost V 4 bases and J 8 bases, with 17 bases left between them. The CDR3 contains 14 residues. Germline-derived CDR1 and CDR2 are LNHDA and SQIVND (reference sequence). CDR3: CASSSETGTWGYTF. In nucleotides, the CDR3 is TGTGCCAGTAGTAGTGAAACAGGGACTTGGGGCTACACCTTC.

The chain carries TRBV7-7 and TRBJ2-1; 9 bases fit TRBD1. CDR1 and CDR2 (germline): SSHAT, FNYEAQ (reference sequence). The CDR3 has 15 amino acids. The V and J ends lost 5 bases and 2 bases, in that order; junction bases with no gene match: 4. The CDR3 DNA is TGTGCCAGCAGCGCGGACAGGGGTCCCTACAATGAGCAGTTCTTC. Translated: CASSADRGPYNEQFF.

The V and J genes are TRBV30 and TRBJ1-2, with D perhaps TRBD1 (5 bases). The CDR3 covers 15 residues. V lost 3 bases and J lost 7, with 21 bases in between. Germline V CDR1 and CDR2: GTSNPN, SVGIG (reference sequence). In DNA form, the CDR3 reads TGTGCCTGGAGCCTCGGGGCGGCTTACGCCCGTGGCTACACCTTC. Translating gives CAWSLGAAYARGYTF.

The V call is TRBV11-2, the J call TRBJ2-3; D remains unclear. This CDR3 comprises 15 residues. Germline CDR1 SGHAT, CDR2 FQNNGV. The V and J ends lost 5 bases and 2 bases respectively, with 14 bases between them. CDR3 DNA: TGTGCCAGCAGCAGTAACCGGGCGTCCACAGATACGCAGTATTTT. Translating it yields CASSSNRASTDTQYF.

This clone showed up just once. The chain combines TRBV30 with TRBJ1-5; TRBD1 agrees at 8 bases. V gave up 4 bases and J gave up 7 bases; unmatched junction bases: 12. Germline-derived CDR1 and CDR2 are GTSNPN and SVGIG (reference sequence). The CDR3 runs to 15 residues. CDR3 nucleotide sequence: TGTGCCTGGAAAGACCAGGGGGCGTTAGGGCAGCCCCAGCATTTT. Its protein product is CAWKDQGALGQPQHF.

V gene TRBV7-9 combines with J gene TRBJ1-6; 7 positions agree with TRBD1. Germline assignment: CDR1 SEHNR and CDR2 FQNEAQ (reference sequence). The CDR3 runs to 14 residues. The V segment lost 5 bases and the J segment 10 bases; nucleotides outside the gene matches: 8. DNA of the CDR3: TGTGCCAGCAGCCACAGGGGAATAGGGTCACCCCTCCACTTT. Translated: CASSHRGIGSPLHF.

Comment on this clone: Other nucleotide sequences in the sample specify the same CDR3. The genes are TRBV15 and TRBJ1-4; TRBD1 aligns across 10 bases. The CDR3 has 16 residues. Unmatched junction bases numbered 6, after V lost 3 bases and J lost 5 bases. Germline values: CDR1 LNHNV, CDR2 YYDKDF (reference sequence). CDR3 DNA: TGTGCCACCAGCAGGAGGCCGACAGGGGGCAATGAAAAACTGTTTTTT. This encodes CATSRRPTGGNEKLFF.

V and J are TRBV27 and TRBJ2-2, with 8 bases that match TRBD2. Germline assignment: CDR1 MNHEY and CDR2 SMNVEV (reference sequence). The CDR3 is 16 residues long. Losses at the gene ends were 5 bases for V and 3 bases for J; bases not matched to a gene: 8. As DNA, the CDR3 is TGTGCCAGCAGTAGCCGGGAGGGGGGACACACCGGGGAGCTGTTTTTT. Its translation is CASSSREGGHTGELFF.

On this clone: An end of the junction differs from the germline gene, which may be a read error. The V and J genes are TRBV4-3 and TRBJ1-2; 7 bases agree with TRBD1. Germline V gene sequence: CDR1 LGHNA, CDR2 YSLEER. This CDR3 is 13 amino acids long. CDR3 nucleotide sequence: TGCGCCAGCAGCCAAGATAAGGAGGACAGGATCCTCTTC. Protein product: CASSQDKEDRILF.

This sequence joins TRBV4-2 and TRBJ1-1; D ambiguous. Germline V gene lookup returns CDR1 LGHNA and CDR2 YNFKEQ. The CDR3 is made up of 16 amino acids. V was clipped by 0 bases and J by 0 bases, with 11 bases between them. The CDR3 coding sequence is TGTGCCAGCAGCCAAGATCGCGGCAAAATGAACACTGAAGCTTTCTTT. Translated, it gives CASSQDRGKMNTEAFF.

This chain uses TRBV5-1 with TRBJ1-1; D gene uncertain. The length of the CDR3 is 13 residues. V lost 4 bases and J lost 1, with 8 bases in between. The germline gives CDR1 SGHRS, CDR2 YFSETQ. Written as DNA, the CDR3 is TGCGCCAGCAGCCCCGACGGGAACACTGAAGCTTTCTTT. Its translation is CASSPDGNTEAFF.

The V gene is TRBV6-5, the J gene TRBJ1-4; 7 nucleotides line up with TRBD1. Germline V CDR1 and CDR2: MNHEY, SVGAGI. The length of the CDR3 is 12 residues. V shed 7 bases and J 5 bases; nucleotides not matched to a gene: 1. This CDR3 is CASKTGNEKLFF. In DNA form, the CDR3 reads TGTGCCAGCAAGACAGGGAATGAAAAACTGTTTTTT.

V is TRBV9 and J is TRBJ2-1; the D is unclear. V was trimmed by 4 bases and J by 3 bases, leaving 11 bases between them. Germline CDR1 SGDLS, CDR2 YYNGEE. This CDR3 comprises 14 residues. The CDR3 DNA sequence: TGTGCCAGCAGCCCATGGGGTCTCTACAATGAGCAGTTCTTC. Its translation is CASSPWGLYNEQFF.

This chain links TRBV4-1 with TRBJ2-3; the match to TRBD2 covers 10 bases. This CDR3 has 18 amino acids. V dropped 0 bases and J dropped 6; count of bases not matched to a gene: 12. Germline CDR1 is MGHRA and CDR2 is YSYEKL. CDR3: CASSQEGRTSGLGDTQYF. CDR3 DNA sequence: TGCGCCAGCAGCCAAGAAGGAAGGACTAGCGGACTCGGGGATACGCAGTATTTT.